This T cell receptor (beta chain) was documented in a study of T cell responses to AZD1222 COVID-19 vaccine. Clones were sequenced by immunoSEQ multiplex PCR, and TCRdb holds only the in-frame ones, with some missing. The table includes 150,000 to 250,000 clones, 85% to 95% detected once. This clone has only one observation. The antigen is not known. Overall study results and limits: The donor cohort was predominantly white British with a female majority, and clonal diversity may have been underestimated.

The length of the CDR3 is 12 residues. The germline V gene has CDR1 MNHEY and CDR2 SVGEGT. Trimming removed 5 bases from V and 8 bases from J, with 12 bases in between. The chain is built from TRBV6-2 or TRBV6-3 and TRBJ1-2; the D gene is possibly TRBD1 (6 bases). The source is an adult who received the AZD1222 COVID-19 vaccine. The sequencing used peripheral blood, collected 28 days after the second AZD1222 dose. The CDR3 nucleotides read TGTGCCAGCAGTCATGACAGGATCGGCTACACCTTC. This sequence encodes CASSHDRIGYTF.